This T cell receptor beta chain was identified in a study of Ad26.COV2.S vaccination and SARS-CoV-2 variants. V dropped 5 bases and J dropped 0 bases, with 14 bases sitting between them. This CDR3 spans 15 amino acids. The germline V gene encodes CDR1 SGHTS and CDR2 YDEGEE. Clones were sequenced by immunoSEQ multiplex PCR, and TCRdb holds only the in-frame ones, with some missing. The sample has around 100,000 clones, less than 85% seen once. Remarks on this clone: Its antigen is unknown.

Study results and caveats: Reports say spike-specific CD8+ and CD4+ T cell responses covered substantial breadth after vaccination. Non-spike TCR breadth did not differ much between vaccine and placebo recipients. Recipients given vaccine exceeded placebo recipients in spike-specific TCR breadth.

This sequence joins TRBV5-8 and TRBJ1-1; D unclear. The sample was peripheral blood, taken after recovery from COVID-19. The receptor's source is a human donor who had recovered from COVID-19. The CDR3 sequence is CASRSGRSMNTEAFF. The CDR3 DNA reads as TGTGCCAGCAGGTCAGGTCGGAGCATGAACACTGAAGCTTTCTTT. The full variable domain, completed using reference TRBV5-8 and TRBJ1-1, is EAGVTQSPTHLIKTRGQQATLRCSPISGHTSVYWYQQALGLGLQFLLWYDEGEERNRGNFPPRFSGRQFPNYSSELNVNALELEDSALYLCASRSGRSMNTEAFFGQGTRLTVV.